This TCR beta chain was recorded in a study of T-cell memory formation after mild COVID-19. Regarding the study as a whole: Clones shrinking from day 15 to 85 showed even CD4/CD8 mixes; later expanders tilted CD4+.

This clonotype was recorded a few times. Antigen unknown. It was 5'RACE with constant-segment primers that produced the TCR alpha and TCR beta cDNA libraries, which carried sample barcodes and UMIs. In TCRdb, the 5' RACE reads were re-called with MiXCR into one record per CDR3 protein. This sample has around 140,000 distinct CDR3 sequences; almost 25% occur once, and the top ten carry roughly 24%. The CDR3 length is 16 residues. Germline CDR1 SGHVS, CDR2 FQNEAQ. The V gene end was trimmed by 4 bases and the J gene end by 5 bases; junction bases not matched to a gene: 11. The receptor comes from an adult woman who had mild COVID-19 (a few samples of this study predate the infection). Cell type and time point are not known. The chain combines TRBV7-8 with TRBJ2-3; 8 bases align to TRBD2. The sample taken for sequencing was PBMCs or a T cell subset sorted from them (not recorded which). In nucleotides, the CDR3 is TGTGCCAGCAGCTCCCTTCCGGGACTAGTCAAAGATACGCAGTATTTT. Translated, it gives CASSSLPGLVKDTQYF. The entire variable domain, with the rest obtained from reference TRBV7-8 and TRBJ2-3, is as follows: GAGVSQSPRYKVAKRGQDVALRCDPISGHVSLFWYQQALGQGPEFLTYFQNEAQLDKSGLPSDRFFAERPEGSVSTLKIQRTQQEDSAVYLCASSSLPGLVKDTQYFGPGTRLTVL.